Included here is one TCR beta chain sequence, with context. The germline CDR1 and CDR2 sequences are LGHNT and FRNRAP. The CDR3 covers 12 residues. Trimming removed 11 bases from V and 5 bases from J, with 10 bases in between. This specimen belongs to a study of blood T cell repertoires in COVID-19. Overall study context: From T cells, B-cell-depleted T cells, or PBMCs came the material, which was cDNA or gDNA.

Assay: immunoSEQ multiplex PCR; the TCRdb copy retains only in-frame clones and omits some. The table has roughly 700,000 clones, over 80% seen once. V is TRBV12-5 and J is TRBJ1-6; D gene uncertain. The sequencing sample was made of peripheral blood. This clonotype originated in a woman aged 18-29 years with acute or convalescent COVID-19. The chain's CDR3 is CAAGSNNSPLHF. In nucleotides, the CDR3 is TGTGCTGCAGGCAGCAATAATTCACCCCTCCACTTT.